The clone carrying this T cell receptor (beta chain) was detected a few times. Its specificity is not known. This entry is derived from a study of cytomegalovirus exposure and HLA in healthy donors. Study-level results: A later analysis found most CMV-associated TCR beta chains apparently HLA-restricted. Listed as cytomegalovirus-associated were about 160 TCR beta chains. Other equally common chains were less clonally expanded than HLA-associated TCR beta chains, a later analysis showed.

Primers: 60 Vbeta forward and 13 Jbeta reverse. Original data processing: In a later analysis, roughly 86 million unique TCR beta chains included roughly 11 million shared by two or more donors. This table comes from immunoSEQ multiplex PCR, and its TCRdb copy is limited to in-frame clones, with some not included. The V and J calls and clone size are taken from that table; D and trimming were inferred from the DNA. The repertoire consists of almost 85,000 clones, with around 78% occurring once and the leading ten covering around 2.6%. The V gene end was trimmed by 4 bases and the J gene end by 6 bases; junction bases not matched to a gene: 6. Germline assignment: CDR1 KGHSH and CDR2 LQKENI. CDR3 length equals 14 residues.

The sample taken for sequencing was PBMCs. The receptor was isolated from a male donor in good health and CMV-seropositive. V is TRBV18 and J is TRBJ1-2; 9 bases are a match to TRBD1. CDR3 bases: TGTGCCAGCTCACGGACCCGGACAGGGGATGGCTACACCTTC. It encodes CASSRTRTGDGYTF.